A single T cell receptor beta chain is shown here with its context. The data were taken from a study of blood T cell repertoires in COVID-19. Background on the study: Acute and convalescent COVID-19 specimens originated in the United States, Italy and Spain.

The CDR3 has 17 amino acids. The V and J ends lost 8 bases and 6 bases respectively, with 25 bases between them. Germline values: CDR1 LGHNA, CDR2 YSLEER. As handled by the study authors: Amplification of reference gene primers was used by the study to estimate nucleated cell counts. Libraries were prepared by immunoSEQ multiplex PCR; TCRdb keeps only in-frame clonotypes and omits some of them. D and trimming come from the DNA, and the V and J calls and clone size come from that table. The sample has approximately 380,000 clones, roughly 92% seen once; the top ten hold roughly 0.86%. Donors were grouped by their self-reported clinical history. Exposed study participants had met a COVID-19 case within 2 weeks before entry.

The TCR was taken from a middle-aged woman who had been exposed to COVID-19. The gene calls are TRBV4-3 and TRBJ1-4; D is possibly TRBD1 (5 bases). Material for sequencing was PBMCs or T cells enriched from blood (not recorded which). DNA of the CDR3: TGCGCCAGCCTTGTACACCGGGACTCCACCTCGGATGAAAAACTGTTTTTT. Amino acids: CASLVHRDSTSDEKLFF.